This T cell receptor (beta chain) is from a study of control samples from healthy donors and cancer patients. This clone has just one count. Assay: immunoSEQ multiplex PCR; the TCRdb copy retains only in-frame clones and omits some. The sample shows about 120,000 clones, about 86% of them seen only once. Trimming removed 0 bases at V and 2 bases at J, with 9 bases between. The CDR3 totals 15 residues. Germline lookup yields CDR1 SGDLS and CDR2 YYNGEE. The receptor comes from a man younger than 45 in good health. Material: blood. The genes are TRBV9 and TRBJ2-1, with D perhaps matching TRBD1 (6 bases). CDR3 coding DNA: TGTGCCAGCAGCGTAGGGGCAGGGGCCTACAATGAGCAGTTCTTC. Protein sequence: CASSVGAGAYNEQFF.